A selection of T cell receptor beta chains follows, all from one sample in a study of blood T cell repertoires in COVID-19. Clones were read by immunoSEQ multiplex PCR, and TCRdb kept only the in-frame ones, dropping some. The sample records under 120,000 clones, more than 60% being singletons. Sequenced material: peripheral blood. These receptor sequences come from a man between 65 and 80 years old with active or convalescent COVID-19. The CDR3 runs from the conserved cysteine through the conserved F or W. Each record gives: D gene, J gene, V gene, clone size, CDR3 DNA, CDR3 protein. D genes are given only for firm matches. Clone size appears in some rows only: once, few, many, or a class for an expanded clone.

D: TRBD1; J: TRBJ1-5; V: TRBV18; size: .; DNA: TGTGCCAGCTCACCCGGAAGGACAGGGGGCTCTAGCAATCAGCCCCAGCATTTT; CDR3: CASSPGRTGGSSNQPQHF
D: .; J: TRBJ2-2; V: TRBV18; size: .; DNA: TGTGCCAGCTCACCAAAAACACACGCGAACACCGGGGAGCTGTTTTTT; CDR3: CASSPKTHANTGELFF
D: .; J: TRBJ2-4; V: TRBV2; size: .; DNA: TGTGCCAGCAGTGAAGGGCGGAAAAACATTCAGTACTTC; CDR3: CASSEGRKNIQYF
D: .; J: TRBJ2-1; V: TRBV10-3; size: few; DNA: TGTGCCATCAGTGATTCTCGAGGGGGCTCCTACAATGAGCAGTTCTTC; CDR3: CAISDSRGGSYNEQFF
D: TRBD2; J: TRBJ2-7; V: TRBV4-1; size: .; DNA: TGCGCCAGCAGCCCCAGGCAGGGGCGGGGGGAGCGGGAGCAGTACTTC; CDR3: CASSPRQGRGEREQYF
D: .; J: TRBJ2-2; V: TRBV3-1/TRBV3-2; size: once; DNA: TGTGCCAGCAGCCAAGCTGGTCAGGGGTACACCGGGGAGCTGTTTTTT; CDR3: CASSQAGQGYTGELFF
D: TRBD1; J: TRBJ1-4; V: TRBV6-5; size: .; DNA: TGTGCCAGCAGACAGACAGGGAGGACTAATGAAAAACTGTTTTTT; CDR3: CASRQTGRTNEKLFF
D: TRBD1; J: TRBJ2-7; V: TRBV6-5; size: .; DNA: TGTGCCAGCAGTTCACAGGGGGACTACGAGCAGTACTTC; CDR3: CASSSQGDYEQYF
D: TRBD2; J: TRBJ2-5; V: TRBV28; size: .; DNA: TGTGCCAGCACTTCAGCGGGACAAGAGACCCAGTACTTC; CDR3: CASTSAGQETQYF
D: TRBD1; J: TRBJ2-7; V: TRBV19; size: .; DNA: TGTGCCAGTAGTATGATTCCGGGACAGGGGTCCGAGCAGTACTTC; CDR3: CASSMIPGQGSEQYF
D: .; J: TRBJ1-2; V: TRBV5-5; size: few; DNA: TGTGCCAGCAGCTTGCAGCGGGGTGACTATGGCTACACCTTC; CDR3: CASSLQRGDYGYTF
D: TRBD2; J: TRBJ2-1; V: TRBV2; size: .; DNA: TGTGCCAGCAGTGTTAGCGGGAGGGCTATTGAGCAGTTCTTC; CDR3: CASSVSGRAIEQFF
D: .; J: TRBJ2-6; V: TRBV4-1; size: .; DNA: TGCGCCAGCAGCCAAAGTCAGACAGCTCGCTCTGGGGCCAACGTCCTGACTTTC; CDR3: CASSQSQTARSGANVLTF
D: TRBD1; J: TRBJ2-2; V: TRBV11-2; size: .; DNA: TGTGCCAGCAGCCAATGGGGACAGTGGAACACCGGGGAGCTGTTTTTT; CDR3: CASSQWGQWNTGELFF
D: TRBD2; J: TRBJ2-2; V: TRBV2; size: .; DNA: TGTGCCAGCAGAGAGCTAGCGGGAGGTACCGGGGAGCTGTTTTTT; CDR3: CASRELAGGTGELFF
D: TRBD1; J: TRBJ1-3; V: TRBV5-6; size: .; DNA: TGTGCCAGCAGCTTACAGGGGGCCGGAAACACCATATATTTT; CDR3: CASSLQGAGNTIYF
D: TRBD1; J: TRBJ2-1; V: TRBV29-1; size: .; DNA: TGCAGCGGCAGAAGCAGGGGGAGCTCCTACAATGAGCAGTTCTTC; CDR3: CSGRSRGSSYNEQFF
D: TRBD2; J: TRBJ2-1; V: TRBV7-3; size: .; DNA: TGTGCCAGCAGCCTATCTAGCGGGGCCTACAATGAGCAGTTCTTC; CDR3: CASSLSSGAYNEQFF
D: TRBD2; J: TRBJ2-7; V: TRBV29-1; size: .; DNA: TGCAGCGTTGCGGGGCTAGCGGGAGGGGGTGAGCAGTACTTC; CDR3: CSVAGLAGGGEQYF
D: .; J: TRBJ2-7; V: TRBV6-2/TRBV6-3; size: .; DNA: TGTGCCAGCAGTTACTCGTCGGACACACACGAGCAGTACTTC; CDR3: CASSYSSDTHEQYF
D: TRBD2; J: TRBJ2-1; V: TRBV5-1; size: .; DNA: TGCGCCAGCAGCCCTAGCGGGGTCGAATACAATGAGCAGTTCTTC; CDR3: CASSPSGVEYNEQFF
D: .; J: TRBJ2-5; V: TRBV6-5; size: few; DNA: TGTGCCAGCAGTACCCTGGACTACTTACAAGAGACCCAGTACTTC; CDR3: CASSTLDYLQETQYF
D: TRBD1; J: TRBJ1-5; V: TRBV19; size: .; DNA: TGTGCCAGTATGGGACAGGGATGGGGTCAGCCCCAGCATTTT; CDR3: CASMGQGWGQPQHF
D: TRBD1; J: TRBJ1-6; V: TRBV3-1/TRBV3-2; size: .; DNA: TGTGCCAGCAGCCAAGCACAGGGGAATTCACCCCTCCACTTT; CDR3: CASSQAQGNSPLHF
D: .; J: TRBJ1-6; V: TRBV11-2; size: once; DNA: TGTGCCAGCAGTACAATCGGGGTAAACGTTCCACCCCTCCACTTT; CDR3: CASSTIGVNVPPLHF
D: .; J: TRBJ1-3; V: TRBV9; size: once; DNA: TGTGCCAGCAGCGTAGCTACAGTAGGAAACACCATATATTTT; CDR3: CASSVATVGNTIYF
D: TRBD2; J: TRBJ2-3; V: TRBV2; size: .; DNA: TGTGCCAGCAGTCAGATACCGGGACTAGCAGGGGATACGCAGTATTTT; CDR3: CASSQIPGLAGDTQYF
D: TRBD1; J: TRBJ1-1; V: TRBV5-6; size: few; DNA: TGTGCCAGCAGCTGGGGACAGGGGGCAGGTAAGGCTTTCTTT; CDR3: CASSWGQGAGKAFF
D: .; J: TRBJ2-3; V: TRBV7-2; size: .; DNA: TGTGCCAGCAGCTCTCGGGCAGATACGCAGTATTTT; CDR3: CASSSRADTQYF
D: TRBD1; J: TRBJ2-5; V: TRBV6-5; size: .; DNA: TGTGCCACTCTGAGGGGGCGGGAGACCCAGTACTTC; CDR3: CATLRGRETQYF
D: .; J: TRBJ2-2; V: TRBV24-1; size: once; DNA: TGTGCCACCAGCGACAGGAACACCGGGGAGCTGTTTTTT; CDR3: CATSDRNTGELFF
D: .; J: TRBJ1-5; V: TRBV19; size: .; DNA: TGTGCCAGTAGTATAGAGAGTCAGCCCCAGCATTTT; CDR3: CASSIESQPQHF
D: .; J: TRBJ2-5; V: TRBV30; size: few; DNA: TGTGCCTGGAGAGTAGGGGGTACGGAGACCCAGTACTTC; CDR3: CAWRVGGTETQYF
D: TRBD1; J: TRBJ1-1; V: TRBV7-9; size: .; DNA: TGTGCCAGCAGCCCCGATAGTCCACAGGGGGTCACTGAAGCTTTCTTT; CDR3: CASSPDSPQGVTEAFF
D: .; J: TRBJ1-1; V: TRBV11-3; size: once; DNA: TGTGCCAGCAGCTTAGATCGTAGAACTGAAGCTTTCTTT; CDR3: CASSLDRRTEAFF
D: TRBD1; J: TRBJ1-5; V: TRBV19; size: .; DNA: TGTGCCAGTAGTACCCCGGAAGGGGGCGTAAATAGCAATCAGCCCCAGCATTTT; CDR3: CASSTPEGGVNSNQPQHF